This record looks at one TCR beta chain sequence and its context. No antigen is known for it. The sample is drawn from a study of cytomegalovirus exposure and HLA in healthy donors. Overall study results and limits: Later analysis identified a missense DCLRE1C variant that was linked to TCR beta V- and J-gene trimming.

Trimming pared 0 bases from V and 5 bases from J, leaving 4 bases between. Per the germline V gene, CDR1 is MNHNS and CDR2 is SASEGT. The CDR3 sequence is 13 residues long. PCR primers comprised 60 Vbeta and 13 Jbeta primers. Measured with immunoSEQ multiplex PCR; TCRdb has only the in-frame clones, and not every one. The sample holds 140,000 to 150,000 clones, approximately 78% seen once. Sequencing used PBMCs. The V gene is TRBV6-1, the J gene TRBJ1-4, with D uncertain. The source of this sequence is a man in his forties in good health and CMV-seropositive. For the CDR3, the DNA is TGTGCCAGCAGTGAAGCGCTAAATGAAAAACTGTTTTTT. Its protein product is CASSEALNEKLFF.